This entry concerns a single T cell receptor beta chain. Its antigen is not known. Repertoires were generated with immunoSEQ multiplex PCR, while TCRdb's copy carries only in-frame clones and drops some. The sample includes approximately 68,000 clones, 85% to 90% of them seen just once. The germline CDR1 and CDR2 sequences are WSHSY and SAAADI. CDR3 length equals 14 residues. Trimming removed 4 bases from V and 2 bases from J, with 11 bases in between. This sample stems from a study of graft-versus-host responses after intestinal transplantation. V and J are TRBV10-2 and TRBJ2-5, with unresolved D. This TCR was sampled from a human donor who was the organ donor for an intestinal transplant. The sequenced sample was unstimulated CD8+ T cells sorted from spleen or lymph node cells, obtained before transplant. CDR3 protein: CASSAGSPQETQYF. Here the CDR3 DNA reads TGCGCCAGCAGTGCGGGTAGCCCTCAAGAGACCCAGTACTTC.